Listed below are T cell receptor beta chains from one sample, sequenced in a study of T cells in Graves' hyperthyroidism and ophthalmopathy. Via MiXCR, TCRdb re-called the multiplex PCR reads, giving one row per CDR3 protein. The repertoire includes fewer than 450,000 distinct CDR3 sequences, 15% to 20% of them detected once, and 34% sits in the top ten. Sequenced input: blood. All receptors come from a woman aged 25 to 39 with Graves' hyperthyroidism that later progressed to Graves' ophthalmopathy. Each CDR3 is given with its conserved first and last residue. The order of the fields is D gene, V gene, clone size, J gene, CDR3 DNA, CDR3 protein. D genes are given only for firm matches. Clone size is not always given. Where it is, it says once, few, many or a class for expanded clones.

-	TRBV5-1	many	TRBJ2-7	TGCGCCAGCAGCTTCCAGGGGGGACTTAACGAGCAGTACTTC	CASSFQGGLNEQYF
-	TRBV10-3	many	TRBJ1-1	TGTGCCATCAGCCGCAATGAGGGGTCGGACACTGAAGCTTTCTTT	CAISRNEGSDTEAFF
TRBD1	TRBV12-3/TRBV12-4	many	TRBJ1-1	TGTGCCAGCAGTGCCGGGACAGGAGAGAACACTGAAGCTTTCTTT	CASSAGTGENTEAFF
-	TRBV5-1	few	TRBJ2-7	TGCGCCAGCAGCTTCAGCAGGGCGTCCTACGAGCAGTACTTC	CASSFSRASYEQYF
-	TRBV11-2	many	TRBJ2-7	TGTGCCAGCAGCCCCGGACGGTACTCCTACGAGCAGTACTTC	CASSPGRYSYEQYF
-	TRBV6-1	many	TRBJ1-1	TGTGCCAGCAGTGAACCCCTGATGAACACTGAAGCTTTCTTT	CASSEPLMNTEAFF
-	TRBV12-3/TRBV12-4	-	TRBJ1-5	TGTGCCAGCAGTTTTTTCCCCCTCGGGGCGGGCAATCAGCCCCAGCATTTT	CASSFFPLGAGNQPQHF
-	TRBV19	-	TRBJ2-1	TGTGCCAGTAGTTCGGGGGTTAATTTCGCCTACAATGAGCAGTTCTTC	CASSSGVNFAYNEQFF
-	TRBV3-1	many	TRBJ2-5	TGTGCCAGCAGCCCTTCTTTTGACAGTCTCCAAGAGACCCAGTACTTC	CASSPSFDSLQETQYF
TRBD2	TRBV6-1	-	TRBJ2-2	TGTGCCAGCAGTAAGGGTAGCGGGAGTGCCTACGCCGGGGAGCTGTTTTTT	CASSKGSGSAYAGELFF
TRBD1	TRBV19	many	TRBJ1-2	TGTGCCAGTAGTCCCTACCCCGGGACAGGATATGGCTACACCTTC	CASSPYPGTGYGYTF
-	TRBV20-1	-	TRBJ1-5	TGCAGTGCTAGAGATATTTTGGGGAGGGCTCATCAGCCCCAGCATTTT	CSARDILGRAHQPQHF
TRBD2	TRBV14	-	TRBJ2-7	TGTGCCAGCAGCCCAGCGGGAAGTGTCGAGCAGTACTTC	CASSPAGSVEQYF
-	TRBV3-1	many	TRBJ2-1	TGTGCCAGCAGCCCACAGAGATATACTGAGCAGTTCTTC	CASSPQRYTEQFF
-	TRBV5-1	-	TRBJ2-5	TGCGCCAGCAGCTTGGACCCACCTGGGGGAAGGGAAGAGACCCAGTACTTC	CASSLDPPGGREETQYF
TRBD1	TRBV5-4	-	TRBJ2-5	TGTGCCAGCAGCTCGCCACAACAGGGGAACCAAGAGACCCAGTACTTC	CASSSPQQGNQETQYF
-	TRBV27	many	TRBJ2-7	TGTGCCAGCAGTTTAGGAATTGATTACGAGCAGTACTTC	CASSLGIDYEQYF
-	TRBV27	many	TRBJ1-2	TGTGCCAGCAGTTTAATCGGATCTAACTATGGCTACACCTTC	CASSLIGSNYGYTF
-	TRBV30	-	TRBJ2-7	TGTGCCTTACAACGACAGGCCTACGAGCAGTACTTC	CALQRQAYEQYF
-	TRBV24-1	-	TRBJ2-2	TGTGCCACCAGTGATGTGACAGAAAACACCGGGGAGCTGTTTTTT	CATSDVTENTGELFF
-	TRBV20-1	many	TRBJ2-3	TGCAGTGCTAGAAAATCCGTAAACGGGGAGGCGCAGTATTTT	CSARKSVNGEAQYF
TRBD2	TRBV11-2	-	TRBJ2-7	TGTGCCAGCAGCTTCCCGACTAGCGGGTTCCGGCAGAGCTCCTACGAGCAGTACTTC	CASSFPTSGFRQSSYEQYF